Shown below are 18 T cell receptor beta chains from a single sample sequenced in a study of cytomegalovirus exposure and HLA in healthy donors. The table came from immunoSEQ multiplex PCR; TCRdb's copy has only in-frame clones and leaves some out. This repertoire shows 200,000 to 250,000 clones, approximately 83% found once; its top ten account for around 15%. The source material was PBMCs. These receptors originate from a woman aged 25 to 45 in good health and CMV-seropositive.

V usage is TRBV29-1 and J usage is TRBJ2-4, with TRBD1 identical over 11 bases. CDR3 size: 15 residues. Per the germline V gene, CDR1 is SQVTM and CDR2 is ANQGSEA. The ends lost 3 bases at V and 3 bases at J; junction bases unmatched: 4. CDR3 in amino acids: CSVEGQGGVKNIQYF. The CDR3 DNA follows: TGCAGCGTTGAGGGACAGGGGGGAGTCAAAAACATTCAGTACTTC.

The CDR3, as DNA: TGTGCCAGCAGTTACTCCACAGCGTACTACGAGCAGTACTTC. It is translated as CASSYSTAYYEQYF. The rearrangement links TRBV6-5 to TRBJ2-7; D uncertain. Trimming took off 0 bases at V and 3 bases at J, with 9 bases between the two ends. The germline V gene has CDR1 MNHEY and CDR2 SVGAGI. The CDR3 runs to 14 residues.

This clone was counted only a few times. V usage is TRBV2 and J usage is TRBJ2-2, with 7 bases matching TRBD1. Germline CDR1 and CDR2: SNHLY and FYNNEI. This CDR3 comprises 14 residues. The trim removed 7 bases at V and 1 base at J, leaving 3 bases unmatched. DNA of the CDR3: TGTGCCAGCAAAGGACAGGTGAACACCGGGGAGCTGTTTTTT. Translating it yields CASKGQVNTGELFF. The full variable domain, its missing parts supplied by reference TRBV2 and TRBJ2-2, is EPEVTQTPSHQVTQMGQEVILRCVPISNHLYFYWYRQILGQKVEFLVSFYNNEISEKSEIFDDQFSVERPDGSNFTLKIRSTKLEDSAMYFCASKGQVNTGELFFGEGSRLTVL.

The rearrangement joins TRBV7-9 to TRBJ2-5; D gene unclear. The V and J ends lost 5 bases and 5 bases respectively, with 15 bases between them. Germline lookup yields CDR1 SEHNR and CDR2 FQNEAQ (reference sequence). This CDR3 has 14 residues. CDR3 sequence reads: CASSRIDRTETQYF. The CDR3 nucleotides are TGTGCCAGCAGCCGGATAGACCGTACGGAGACCCAGTACTTC.

This chain uses TRBV25-1 with TRBJ1-2; D is unresolved. Germline loops: CDR1 MGHDK, CDR2 SYGVNS. Trimming pared 2 bases from V and 4 bases from J, leaving 11 bases between. The CDR3 is made up of 14 amino acids. The CDR3 bases are TGTGCCAGCAGTGAAAATCCCCGGATCTATGGCTACACCTTC. It is translated as CASSENPRIYGYTF.

The V gene is TRBV29-1, the J gene TRBJ1-2; no firm D call. Trimming removed 4 bases from V and 6 bases from J, with 6 bases in between. This CDR3 is 10 amino acids long. In germline, CDR1 is SQVTM, CDR2 ANQGSEA. The CDR3 region has the DNA TGCAGCGTTGGGTCGAATGGCTACACCTTC. This encodes CSVGSNGYTF.

The chain is built from TRBV4-3 and TRBJ1-4; 7 bases match TRBD1. CDR1 and CDR2 (germline): LGHNA, YSLEER. V lost 8 bases, J lost 3 bases, and 6 bases stayed unmatched. The CDR3 has 14 amino acids. CDR3 loop: CASGGRGPNEKLFF. The CDR3 DNA follows: TGCGCCAGCGGGGGAAGGGGGCCTAATGAAAAACTGTTTTTT.

This clone was seen a few times. This rearrangement joins TRBV4-1 to TRBJ2-2; D not resolved. The CDR3 has 12 residues. Looked up from germline, CDR1 is MGHRA and CDR2 is YSYEKL. The V end lost 3 bases, the J end lost 6 bases, and 5 bases lay between the germline ends. Here the CDR3 reads CASSQSPGELFF. The CDR3 coding sequence is TGCGCCAGCAGCCAGAGCCCCGGGGAGCTGTTTTTT.

The chain combines TRBV9 with TRBJ2-7; TRBD2 matches 14 bases. Germline V CDR1 and CDR2: SGDLS, YYNGEE. V was pared by 1 base and J by 7 bases, with 4 bases of the junction left unmatched. The CDR3 length is 15 residues. The CDR3 DNA reads as TGTGCCAGCAGCGTAACGGGACTAGCGGGAGAAGAGCAGTACTTC. It yields the protein CASSVTGLAGEEQYF.

The chain employs TRBV30 and TRBJ1-4, with TRBD1 matching over 8 bases. Germline V gene sequence: CDR1 GTSNPN, CDR2 SVGIG (reference sequence). V shed 3 bases and J 3 bases; nucleotides not matched to a gene: 18. The CDR3 length is 19 residues. The CDR3 here is CAWSPPRTGQGLSNEKLFF. CDR3 coding DNA: TGTGCCTGGAGCCCACCCCGAACAGGACAGGGCTTATCTAATGAAAAACTGTTTTTT.

The chain employs TRBV7-6 and TRBJ2-7; D assignment may be TRBD1 or TRBD2 (5 bases each). Germline lookup yields CDR1 SGHVS and CDR2 FNYEAQ. The germline V and J ends were trimmed by 1 base and 5 bases, with 9 bases remaining between them. The CDR3 loop spans 13 amino acids. The CDR3 loop is CASSLGGSNEQYF. CDR3 nucleotide sequence: TGTGCCAGCAGCTTAGGGGGGAGTAACGAGCAGTACTTC.

The chain carries TRBV27 and TRBJ2-1; D remains unclear. The CDR3 is made up of 15 amino acids. Germline lookup yields CDR1 MNHEY and CDR2 SMNVEV (reference sequence). Trimming removed 5 bases from V and 6 bases from J, with 17 bases in between. CDR3 DNA: TGTGCCAGCAGTCATTCCCTCGGGTTGCCCAATGAGCAGTTCTTC. Its protein is CASSHSLGLPNEQFF.

V is TRBV30 and J is TRBJ1-1; D is perhaps TRBD1 (5 bases). Germline V gives CDR1 GTSNPN, CDR2 SVGIG (reference sequence). The V end lost 0 bases, the J end lost 2 bases, and 13 bases lay between the germline ends. CDR3 size: 15 residues. The CDR3, as DNA: TGTGCCTGGAGTGTATTGATAGGGGATAACACTGAAGCTTTCTTT. This gives the protein CAWSVLIGDNTEAFF.

CDR3 region: CAWSVGAFNEKLFF. The DNA of the CDR3 is TGTGCCTGGAGTGTAGGGGCTTTTAATGAAAAACTGTTTTTT. The chain is built from TRBV30 and TRBJ1-4; D might be TRBD1 (5 bases). Germline V lookup: CDR1 GTSNPN, CDR2 SVGIG (reference sequence). The V end lost 0 bases, the J end lost 4 bases, and 9 bases lay between the germline ends. The length of the CDR3 is 14 residues.

This rearrangement joins TRBV27 to TRBJ2-5, with D possibly being TRBD2 (5 bases). V shed 6 bases and J shed 3 bases, with 11 bases lying between them. Germline assignment: CDR1 MNHEY and CDR2 SMNVEV (reference sequence). This CDR3 region has 13 residues. In DNA form, the CDR3 reads TGTGCCAGCAGATCGCCGGGGAAAGAGACCCAGTACTTC. Translation: CASRSPGKETQYF.

The chain's CDR3 is CASSIGTGDEQYF. DNA for the CDR3: TGTGCCAGTAGTATAGGGACAGGGGACGAGCAGTACTTC. J is TRBJ2-7 and V is TRBV19, with 9 nucleotides matching TRBD1. The V and J ends lost 1 base and 5 bases, in that order; junction bases with no gene match: 0. Germline CDR1 is LNHDA and CDR2 is SQIVND (reference sequence). This CDR3 has 13 residues.

This rearrangement joins TRBV5-1 to TRBJ1-1, with 7 bases aligning to TRBD1. This CDR3 is built from 15 residues. Germline CDR1 and CDR2: SGHRS and YFSETQ. Trimming at V came to 1 base and at J to 1 base, leaving 4 bases not matched to a gene. CDR3 DNA sequence: TGCGCCAGCAGCTTGACGGCAGGGGGGAACACTGAAGCTTTCTTT. Translated, it gives CASSLTAGGNTEAFF.

The chain employs TRBV10-3 and TRBJ2-7, with a tentative D call TRBD2 (6 bases). Germline V gene sequence: CDR1 ENHRY, CDR2 SYGVKD. V was shortened by 7 bases and J by 0 bases, with 13 bases between the two germline ends. The length of the CDR3 is 14 residues. The chain's CDR3 is CAIMEGVSSYEQYF. CDR3 nucleotide sequence: TGTGCCATCATGGAGGGAGTCTCCTCCTACGAGCAGTACTTC.